The 22 T cell receptor beta chains below all came from one sample that was sequenced in a study of Graves' ophthalmopathy and Graves' hyperthyroidism. TCR beta CDR3 amplification used RNA transcripts. HTBI primers primed a first-round RT-PCR, and a second-round multiplex PCR followed. TCRdb re-called the multiplex PCR reads through MiXCR, storing one row per CDR3 protein. Altogether roughly 380,000 distinct CDR3 sequences are present, roughly 15% being singletons, with the ten largest covering 7%. Sequenced input: peripheral blood. The receptors stem from a woman aged 18-30 years with stable Graves' hyperthyroidism.

This clonotype has ten or more counts. The genes are TRBV6-5 and TRBJ1-1, with 7 bases that match TRBD1. Germline V gene sequence: CDR1 MNHEY, CDR2 SVGAGI. The CDR3 is 15 amino acids. Trimming took 1 base from V and 0 from J; bases not matched to a gene: 2. The CDR3 is CASSYFGTVNTEAFF. The CDR3, as DNA: TGTGCCAGCAGTTACTTCGGGACAGTGAACACTGAAGCTTTCTTT.

This clonotype was observed many times. The chain couples TRBV12-3 or TRBV12-4 to TRBJ2-2, with D possibly being TRBD2 (6 bases). Trimming removed 0 bases from V and 5 bases from J, with 7 bases in between. This CDR3 is 14 amino acids long. The CDR3: CASSLARGTGELFF. DNA of the CDR3: TGTGCCAGCAGTTTAGCGCGGGGTACCGGGGAGCTGTTTTTT.

This clonotype was detected many times. The V and J genes are TRBV12-3 or TRBV12-4 and TRBJ1-1; no clear D. Trimming took off 5 bases at V and 1 base at J, with 11 bases between the two ends. CDR3 length equals 14 residues. The CDR3 is CASSDRLQNTEAFF. The CDR3 DNA reads as TGTGCCAGCAGTGACCGACTGCAGAACACTGAAGCTTTCTTT.

This clonotype was recorded at least ten times. The chain recombines TRBV27 with TRBJ2-5; a possible D gene is TRBD2 (5 bases). V was pared by 6 bases and J by 7 bases, with 12 bases between. The CDR3 has 12 amino acids. Germline lookup yields CDR1 MNHEY and CDR2 SMNVEV (reference sequence). Here the CDR3 DNA reads TGTGCCAGCAGGGGGTGGGCGGGGACCCAGTACTTC. Translating gives CASRGWAGTQYF.

This chain links TRBV25-1 with TRBJ2-2; D is tentatively TRBD1 or TRBD2 (5 bases each). CDR1 is MGHDK, CDR2 SYGVNS, per germline. This CDR3 spans 16 amino acids. V dropped 6 bases and J dropped 2 bases, with 16 bases sitting between them. The CDR3 DNA reads TGTGCCAGCAGGCGACACGGGACGGGAAACACCGGGGAGCTGTTTTTT. Its translation: CASRRHGTGNTGELFF.

This chain connects TRBV20-1 to TRBJ1-2, with a tentative D call TRBD1 (6 bases). CDR3 length: 11 amino acids. Germline V gene data show CDR1 as DFQATT and CDR2 as SNEGSKA (reference sequence). Trimming pared 5 bases from V and 8 bases from J, leaving 12 bases between. The CDR3 here is CSAPTGGGYTF. DNA for the CDR3: TGCAGTGCTCCGACAGGTGGCGGCTACACCTTC.

As concerns this clonotype: A read error may be the cause here, since a much bigger clone is one base away. The CDR3 nucleotides are TGTGCCATCAGGGACAGGAGCTATAATTCACCCCTCCACTTT. Translating gives CAIRDRSYNSPLHF. The rearrangement uses TRBV10-3 and TRBJ1-6; 7 nucleotides align to TRBD1. Trimming removed 6 bases from V and 3 bases from J; junction bases left unmatched: 2. This CDR3 is 14 amino acids long. The germline V gene encodes CDR1 ENHRY and CDR2 SYGVKD.

Many counts were recorded for this clonotype. V and J are TRBV11-3 and TRBJ2-7; D tentatively fits TRBD1 or TRBD2 (5 bases each). The CDR3 loop spans 15 amino acids. Germline V gene data show CDR1 as SGHNT and CDR2 as YENEEA. V was pared by 5 bases and J by 2 bases, with 16 bases between. CDR3 loop: CASSTTGAFAYEQYF. The DNA for the CDR3 is TGTGCCAGCAGCACCACCGGGGCCTTCGCCTACGAGCAGTACTTC.

This clonotype was detected many times. The J gene is TRBJ1-1, the V gene TRBV12-3 or TRBV12-4, with D unclear. There are 13 residues in the CDR3. V was clipped by 6 bases and J by 11 bases, with 19 bases between them. The CDR3 reads CASSLPLVPRAFF. The CDR3 DNA follows: TGTGCCAGCAGCCTGCCCCTCGTCCCTAGGGCTTTCTTT.

Many counts were recorded for this clonotype. V usage is TRBV19 and J usage is TRBJ1-1; D call uncertain. The germline gives CDR1 LNHDA, CDR2 SQIVND (reference sequence). The CDR3 is 11 amino acids. The V end was cut by 2 bases, the J end by 10 bases, with 8 bases between. CDR3 amino acids: CASSIWWGAFF. As DNA, the CDR3 is TGTGCCAGTAGTATATGGTGGGGAGCTTTCTTT. The full variable domain, its missing parts supplied by reference TRBV19 and TRBJ1-1, is DGGITQSPKYLFRKEGQNVTLSCEQNLNHDAMYWYRQDPGQGLRLIYYSQIVNDFQKGDIAEGYSVSREKKESFPLTVTSAQKNPTAFYLCASSIWWGAFFGQGTRLTVV.

This clonotype has at least ten counts. The chain uses TRBV6-4 and TRBJ2-4; D is possibly TRBD2 (5 bases). The CDR3 is 19 residues long. V was shortened by 5 bases and J by 2 bases, with 25 bases between the two germline ends. Germline V CDR1 and CDR2: MRHNA, SNTAGT. The CDR3 region has the DNA TGTGCCAGCAGTACGGGCCATCATCCTTCCCCGGGAACCAAAAACATTCAGTACTTC. The encoded protein is CASSTGHHPSPGTKNIQYF.

This clonotype was counted ten times or more. CDR3 loop: CASGLRGTAEAFF. CDR3 nucleotide sequence: TGTGCTAGTGGTTTGAGGGGAACGGCTGAAGCTTTCTTT. The chain links TRBV12-5 to TRBJ1-1; weak D call: TRBD1 (5 bases). The CDR3 covers 13 residues. Germline V gene lookup returns CDR1 LGHNT and CDR2 FRNRAP. V gave up 2 bases and J gave up 6 bases, with 10 bases separating them.

This chain joins TRBV6-2 or TRBV6-3 and TRBJ1-1; 8 nucleotides agree with TRBD1. Germline CDR1 is MNHEY and CDR2 is SVGEGT. This CDR3 comprises 11 residues. V lost 10 bases to trimming and J lost 8 bases; unmatched junction nucleotides: 6. CDR3 amino acids: CAIGQGREAFF. CDR3 in DNA: TGTGCCATCGGACAGGGACGGGAAGCTTTCTTT.

The table lists this clonotype with many counts. The chain recombines TRBV7-6 with TRBJ1-1, with TRBD1 identical over 7 bases. Germline values: CDR1 SGHVS, CDR2 FNYEAQ. The CDR3 is 14 residues long. Trimming took 5 bases from V and 3 from J; bases not matched to a gene: 6. CDR3 residues: CASSPGTAYTEAFF. Written as DNA, the CDR3 is TGTGCCAGCAGCCCCGGGACAGCATACACTGAAGCTTTCTTT.

The chain recombines TRBV5-1 with TRBJ2-7, with 7 bases fitting TRBD2. Losses at the gene ends were 2 bases for V and 2 bases for J; bases not matched to a gene: 13. Looked up from germline, CDR1 is SGHRS and CDR2 is YFSETQ. This CDR3 is built from 17 residues. CDR3 nucleotides: TGCGCCAGCAGCTTAGATACCGGGGCTAGCGGCGCCTACGAGCAGTACTTC. It specifies CASSLDTGASGAYEQYF.

The CDR3 region has the DNA TGTGCCAGCAGTGAAGGGGGGACAGGGTCCTACGAGCAGTACTTC. Translation gives CASSEGGTGSYEQYF. This chain links TRBV6-1 with TRBJ2-7; 9 nucleotides align to TRBD1. The CDR3 is 15 residues long. The V segment lost 1 base and the J segment 1 base; nucleotides outside the gene matches: 2. Germline CDR1 MNHNS, CDR2 SASEGT.

This clonotype was seen repeatedly, ten times or more. The rearrangement links TRBV6-1 to TRBJ2-6, with D perhaps TRBD1 (6 bases). CDR3 length: 17 amino acids. Per germline, CDR1 MNHNS and CDR2 SASEGT. Between the trimmed V and J ends, which lost 5 bases and 4 bases, there was a span of 18 bases. The CDR3 DNA is TGTGCCAGCAGTCAATGGGGACAAGCAGCCGGGGCCAACGTCCTGACTTTC. This translates into CASSQWGQAAGANVLTF.

Many counts were recorded for this clonotype. The CDR3 sequence: CSVESHPGDTEAFF. CDR3 nucleotides: TGCAGCGTTGAGAGCCACCCAGGGGACACTGAAGCTTTCTTT. The chain uses TRBV29-1 and TRBJ1-1, with a tentative D call TRBD1 (6 bases). The CDR3 is 14 amino acids. V was clipped by 3 bases and J by 3 bases, with 14 bases between them. Germline V CDR1 and CDR2: SQVTM, ANQGSEA.

V is TRBV27 and J is TRBJ2-5; 11 bases map to TRBD2. This CDR3 has 15 residues. Germline values: CDR1 MNHEY, CDR2 SMNVEV (reference sequence). The V gene end was trimmed by 0 bases and the J gene end by 6 bases; junction bases not matched to a gene: 3. CDR3 region: CASSLSLAGAKTQYF. Written as DNA, the CDR3 is TGTGCCAGCAGTTTATCACTAGCGGGGGCGAAGACCCAGTACTTC.

Ten or more counts support this clonotype. V is TRBV9 and J is TRBJ2-7, with D possibly being TRBD1 or TRBD2 (5 bases each). V shed 3 bases and J shed 1 base, with 17 bases lying between them. The CDR3 covers 16 residues. Germline V gene data show CDR1 as SGDLS and CDR2 as YYNGEE. The DNA of the CDR3 is TGTGCCAGCAGCGCCCCCGGGACCCATAGTTCCTACGAGCAGTACTTC. It translates to CASSAPGTHSSYEQYF.

This clonotype was recorded at least ten times. The chain has TRBV12-3 or TRBV12-4 and TRBJ1-1; D is perhaps TRBD1 (6 bases). This CDR3 spans 18 amino acids. Trimming cost V 2 bases and J 4 bases, with 23 bases left between them. The CDR3 protein is CASSLSRVGVEGVTEAFF. The CDR3 coding sequence is TGTGCCAGCAGTTTATCCCGGGTCGGGGTGGAGGGGGTCACTGAAGCTTTCTTT.

This clonotype was counted ten times or more. The gene calls are TRBV12-3 or TRBV12-4 and TRBJ1-2, with a possible D match to TRBD1 (5 bases). Trimming removed 3 bases at V and 6 bases at J, with 14 bases between. CDR3 size: 14 residues. CDR3 sequence (DNA): TGTGCCAGCAGTTTCGGAGGGGCACCCCATGGCTACACCTTC. Its protein product is CASSFGGAPHGYTF.